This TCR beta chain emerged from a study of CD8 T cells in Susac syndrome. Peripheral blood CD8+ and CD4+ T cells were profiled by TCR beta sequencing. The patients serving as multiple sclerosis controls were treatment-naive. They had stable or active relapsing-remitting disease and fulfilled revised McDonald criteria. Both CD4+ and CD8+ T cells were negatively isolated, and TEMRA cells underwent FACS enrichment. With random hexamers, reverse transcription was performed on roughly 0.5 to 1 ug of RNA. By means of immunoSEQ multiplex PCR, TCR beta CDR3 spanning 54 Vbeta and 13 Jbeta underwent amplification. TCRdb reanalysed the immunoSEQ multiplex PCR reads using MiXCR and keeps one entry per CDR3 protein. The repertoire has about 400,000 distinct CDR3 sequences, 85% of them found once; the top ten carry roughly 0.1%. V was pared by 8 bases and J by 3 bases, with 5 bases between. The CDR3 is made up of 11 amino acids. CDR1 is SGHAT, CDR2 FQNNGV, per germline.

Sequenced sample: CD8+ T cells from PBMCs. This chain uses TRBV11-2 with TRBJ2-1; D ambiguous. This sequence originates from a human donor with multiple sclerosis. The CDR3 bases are TGTGCCAGCCTAGGCTACAATGAGCAGTTCTTC. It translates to CASLGYNEQFF.